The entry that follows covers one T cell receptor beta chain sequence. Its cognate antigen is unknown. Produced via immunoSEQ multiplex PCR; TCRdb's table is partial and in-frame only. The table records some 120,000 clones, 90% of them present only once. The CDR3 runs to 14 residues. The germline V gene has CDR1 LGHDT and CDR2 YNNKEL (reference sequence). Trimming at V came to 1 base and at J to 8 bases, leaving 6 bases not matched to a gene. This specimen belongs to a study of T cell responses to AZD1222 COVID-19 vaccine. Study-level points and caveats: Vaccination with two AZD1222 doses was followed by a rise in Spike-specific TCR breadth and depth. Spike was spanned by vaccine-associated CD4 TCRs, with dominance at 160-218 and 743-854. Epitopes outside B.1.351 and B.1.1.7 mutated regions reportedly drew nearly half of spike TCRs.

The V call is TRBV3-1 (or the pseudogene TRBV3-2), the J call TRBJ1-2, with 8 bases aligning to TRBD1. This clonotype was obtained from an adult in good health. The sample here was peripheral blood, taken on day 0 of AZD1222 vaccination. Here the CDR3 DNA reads TGTGCCAGCAGCCAAGCGGGACAGGTTGTAGGCTACACCTTC. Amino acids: CASSQAGQVVGYTF.